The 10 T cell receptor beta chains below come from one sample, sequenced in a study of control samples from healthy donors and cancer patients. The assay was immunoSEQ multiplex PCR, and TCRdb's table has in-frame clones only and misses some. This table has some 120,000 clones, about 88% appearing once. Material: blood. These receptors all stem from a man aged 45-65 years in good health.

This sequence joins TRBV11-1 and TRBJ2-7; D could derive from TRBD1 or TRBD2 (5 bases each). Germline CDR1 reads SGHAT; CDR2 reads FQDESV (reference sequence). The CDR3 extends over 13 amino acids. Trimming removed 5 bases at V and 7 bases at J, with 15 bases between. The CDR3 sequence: CASSQGTEQEQYF. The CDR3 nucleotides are TGTGCCAGCAGCCAAGGGACGGAACAGGAGCAGTACTTC.

The CDR3 protein is CASSLIGRGDGELFF. DNA for the CDR3: TGTGCCAGCAGTTTAATAGGCAGGGGGGACGGGGAGCTGTTTTTT. V gene TRBV28 combines with J gene TRBJ2-2; possible D gene TRBD1, 7 bases. V was pared by 2 bases and J by 7 bases, with 14 bases between. The CDR3 sequence is 15 residues long. CDR1 is MDHEN, CDR2 SYDVKM, per germline.

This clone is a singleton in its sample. DNA of the CDR3: TGTGCCAGCAGTGGACAGGGTGGCAATCAGCCCCAGCATTTT. Amino acid sequence: CASSGQGGNQPQHF. The chain is built from TRBV5-8 and TRBJ1-5, with TRBD1 matching over 8 bases. This CDR3 has 14 amino acids. Germline V lookup: CDR1 SGHTS, CDR2 YDEGEE. V lost 5 bases, J lost 2 bases, and 3 bases stayed unmatched.

DNA of the CDR3: TGTGCCAGCAGCTTAGATGTAGGACTAGTAGGTTACAATGAGCAGTTCTTC. It encodes CASSLDVGLVGYNEQFF. V gene TRBV11-2 combines with J gene TRBJ2-1; the match to TRBD2 covers 7 bases. With V trimmed by 0 bases and J by 4 bases, 9 bases remained unmatched. CDR1 is SGHAT and CDR2 is FQNNGV in the germline V gene. This CDR3 is built from 17 residues.

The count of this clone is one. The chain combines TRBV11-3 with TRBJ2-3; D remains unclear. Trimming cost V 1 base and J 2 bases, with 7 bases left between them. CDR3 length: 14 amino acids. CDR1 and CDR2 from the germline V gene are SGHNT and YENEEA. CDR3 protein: CASSLVLPTDTQYF. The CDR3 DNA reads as TGTGCCAGCAGCTTAGTTCTTCCCACAGATACGCAGTATTTT.

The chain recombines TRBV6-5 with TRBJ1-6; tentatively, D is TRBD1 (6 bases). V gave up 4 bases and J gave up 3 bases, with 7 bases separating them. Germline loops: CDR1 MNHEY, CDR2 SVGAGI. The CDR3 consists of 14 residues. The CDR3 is CASSLDSYNSPLHF. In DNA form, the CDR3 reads TGTGCCAGCAGTTTGGACAGCTATAATTCACCCCTCCACTTT.

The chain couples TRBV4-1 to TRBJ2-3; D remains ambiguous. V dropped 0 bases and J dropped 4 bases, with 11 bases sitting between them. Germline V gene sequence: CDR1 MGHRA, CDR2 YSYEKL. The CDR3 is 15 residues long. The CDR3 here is CASSQERFGPDTQYF. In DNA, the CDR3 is TGCGCCAGCAGCCAAGAAAGGTTCGGGCCAGATACGCAGTATTTT.

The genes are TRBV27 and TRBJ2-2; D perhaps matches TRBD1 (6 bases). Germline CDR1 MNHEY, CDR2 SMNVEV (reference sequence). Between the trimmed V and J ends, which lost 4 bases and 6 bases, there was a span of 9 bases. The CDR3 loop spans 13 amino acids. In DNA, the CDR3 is TGTGCCAGCAGTTCCACAGGGTCCGGGGAGCTGTTTTTT. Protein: CASSSTGSGELFF.

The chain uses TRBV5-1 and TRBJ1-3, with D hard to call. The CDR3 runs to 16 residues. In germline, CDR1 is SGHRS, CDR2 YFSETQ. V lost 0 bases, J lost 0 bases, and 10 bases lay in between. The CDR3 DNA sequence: TGCGCCAGCAGCTTGGGGAGCACGAGCTCTGGAAACACCATATATTTT. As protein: CASSLGSTSSGNTIYF.

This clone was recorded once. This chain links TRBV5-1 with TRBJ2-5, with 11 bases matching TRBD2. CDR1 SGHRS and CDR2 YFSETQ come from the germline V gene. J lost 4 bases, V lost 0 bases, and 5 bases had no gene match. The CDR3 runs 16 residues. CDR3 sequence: CASSLASGGYVETQYF. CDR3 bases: TGCGCCAGCAGCTTGGCTAGCGGGGGGTATGTAGAGACCCAGTACTTC.